Below, one T cell receptor beta chain is given with its context. Its target is not known. The entry originates in a study of CD8+ T cells in alopecia areata. V lost 2 bases, J lost 8 bases, and 12 bases lay in between. The CDR3 length is 14 residues. Per the germline V gene, CDR1 is MNHNY and CDR2 is SVGAGI (reference sequence). In each case, RNA was isolated and then reverse transcribed into cDNA as the sequencing template. TCRdb keeps only in-frame clones here, not all; method: immunoSEQ multiplex PCR. The repertoire has around 35,000 clones, 55% of them found once; the top ten carry roughly 37%. Study-wide findings and caveats: Mouse data revealed clearer TCR sharing than patient data did, a gap possibly tied to HLA. Tissue-resident alphabeta T cells belonging to normal skin likewise get sequenced within scalp specimens. Lesional scalp displayed greater clonality than normal scalp, most notably in alopecia totalis/universalis.

The TCR sequence derives from a human donor with alopecia areata. The V gene is TRBV6-6, the J gene TRBJ2-2, with unresolved D. Material: NKG2D-high CD8+ T cells sorted from blood. CDR3 nucleotide sequence: TGTGCCAGCAGTTACCCTGACCTCAGAGGGGAGCTGTTTTTT. Its protein is CASSYPDLRGELFF.